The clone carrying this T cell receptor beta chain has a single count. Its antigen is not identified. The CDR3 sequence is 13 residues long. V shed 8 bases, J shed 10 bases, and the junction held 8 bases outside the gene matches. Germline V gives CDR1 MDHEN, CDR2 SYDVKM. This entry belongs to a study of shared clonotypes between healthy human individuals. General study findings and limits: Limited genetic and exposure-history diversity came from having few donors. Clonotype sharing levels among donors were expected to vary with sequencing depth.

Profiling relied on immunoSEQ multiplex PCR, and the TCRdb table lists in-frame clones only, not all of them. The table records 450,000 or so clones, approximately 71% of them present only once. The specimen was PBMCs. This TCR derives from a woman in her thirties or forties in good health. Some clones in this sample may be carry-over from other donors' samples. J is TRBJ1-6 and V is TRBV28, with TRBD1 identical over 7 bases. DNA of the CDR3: TGTGCCAGCGGGGGGACAGTAACATCACCCCTCCACTTT. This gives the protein CASGGTVTSPLHF.